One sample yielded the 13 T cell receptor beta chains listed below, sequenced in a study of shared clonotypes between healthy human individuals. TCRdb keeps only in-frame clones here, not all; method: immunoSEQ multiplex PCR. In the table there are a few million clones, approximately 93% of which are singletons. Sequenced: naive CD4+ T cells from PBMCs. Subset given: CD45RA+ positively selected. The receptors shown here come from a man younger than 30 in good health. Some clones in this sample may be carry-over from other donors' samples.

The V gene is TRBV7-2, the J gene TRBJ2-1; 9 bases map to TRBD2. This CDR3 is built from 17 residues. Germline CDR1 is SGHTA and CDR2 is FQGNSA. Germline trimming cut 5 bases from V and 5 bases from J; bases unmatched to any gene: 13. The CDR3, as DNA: TGTGCCAGCAGCCCAATACCGGCGGGAGGGAGGGACAATGAGCAGTTCTTC. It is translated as CASSPIPAGGRDNEQFF.

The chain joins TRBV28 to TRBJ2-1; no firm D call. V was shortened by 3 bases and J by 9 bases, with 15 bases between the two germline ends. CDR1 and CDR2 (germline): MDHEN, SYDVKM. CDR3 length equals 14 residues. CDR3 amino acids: CASSLDPIPREQFF. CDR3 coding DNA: TGTGCCAGCAGTTTGGACCCCATTCCCCGTGAGCAGTTCTTC.

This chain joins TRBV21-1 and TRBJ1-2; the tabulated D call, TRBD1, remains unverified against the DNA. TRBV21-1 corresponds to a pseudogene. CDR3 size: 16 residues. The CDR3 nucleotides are TGTGCCAGCAGCAAGGGGCTGCCAGGGTTTGACTATGGCTACACCTTC. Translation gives CASSKGLPGFDYGYTF.

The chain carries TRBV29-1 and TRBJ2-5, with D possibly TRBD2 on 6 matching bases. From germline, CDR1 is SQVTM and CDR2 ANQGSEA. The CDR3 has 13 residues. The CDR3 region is CNVNQGLLETQYF. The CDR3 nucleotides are TGCAACGTGAATCAGGGACTTCTAGAGACCCAGTACTTC.

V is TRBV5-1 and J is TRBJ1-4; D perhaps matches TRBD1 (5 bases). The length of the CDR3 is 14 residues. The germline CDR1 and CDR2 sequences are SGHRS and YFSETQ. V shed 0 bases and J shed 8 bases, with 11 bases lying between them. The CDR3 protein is CASSLEGAWEKLFF. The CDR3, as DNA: TGCGCCAGCAGCTTGGAAGGGGCATGGGAAAAACTGTTTTTT.

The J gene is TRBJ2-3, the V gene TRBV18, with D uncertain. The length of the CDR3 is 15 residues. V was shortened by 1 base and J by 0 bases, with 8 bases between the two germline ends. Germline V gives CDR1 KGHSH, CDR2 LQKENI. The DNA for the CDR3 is TGTGCCAGCTCACCACAGAGAATGAGCACAGATACGCAGTATTTT. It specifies CASSPQRMSTDTQYF.

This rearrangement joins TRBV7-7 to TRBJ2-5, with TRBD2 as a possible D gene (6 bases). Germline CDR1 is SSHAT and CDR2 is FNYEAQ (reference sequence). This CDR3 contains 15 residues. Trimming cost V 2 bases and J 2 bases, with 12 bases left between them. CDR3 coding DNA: TGTGCCAGCAGCTTATCTCGGGGGACTCAAGAGACCCAGTACTTC. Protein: CASSLSRGTQETQYF.

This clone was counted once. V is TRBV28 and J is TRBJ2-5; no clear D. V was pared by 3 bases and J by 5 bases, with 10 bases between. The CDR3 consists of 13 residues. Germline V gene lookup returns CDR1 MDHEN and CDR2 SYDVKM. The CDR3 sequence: CASSFPVQETQYF. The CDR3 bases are TGTGCCAGCAGTTTCCCGGTCCAGGAGACCCAGTACTTC.

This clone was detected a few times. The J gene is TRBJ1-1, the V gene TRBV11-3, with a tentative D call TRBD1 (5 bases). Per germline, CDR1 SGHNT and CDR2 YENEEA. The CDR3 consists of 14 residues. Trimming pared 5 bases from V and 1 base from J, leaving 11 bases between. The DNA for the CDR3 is TGTGCCAGCAGCCAACAAGGACAGAACACTGAAGCTTTCTTT. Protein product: CASSQQGQNTEAFF.

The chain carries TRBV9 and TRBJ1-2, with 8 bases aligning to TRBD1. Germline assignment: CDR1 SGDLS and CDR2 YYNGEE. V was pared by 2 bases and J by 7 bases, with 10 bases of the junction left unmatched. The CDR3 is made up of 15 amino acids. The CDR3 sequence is CASSVGQGAGGGYTF. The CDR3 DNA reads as TGTGCCAGCAGCGTGGGCCAGGGGGCAGGCGGTGGCTACACCTTC.

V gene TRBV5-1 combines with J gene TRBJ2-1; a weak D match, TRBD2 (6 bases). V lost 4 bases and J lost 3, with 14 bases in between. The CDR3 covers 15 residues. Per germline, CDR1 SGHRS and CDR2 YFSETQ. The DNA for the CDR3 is TGCGCCAGCAGCGATGGGATGGGACTCTACAATGAGCAGTTCTTC. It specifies CASSDGMGLYNEQFF.

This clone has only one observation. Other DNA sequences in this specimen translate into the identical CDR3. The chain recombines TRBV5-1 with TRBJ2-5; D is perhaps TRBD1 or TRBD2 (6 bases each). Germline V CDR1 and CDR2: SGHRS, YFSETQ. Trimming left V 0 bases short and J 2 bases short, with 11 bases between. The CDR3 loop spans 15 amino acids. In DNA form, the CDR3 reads TGCGCCAGCAGCTTGGGAGGGGGGACTCAAGAGACCCAGTACTTC. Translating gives CASSLGGGTQETQYF.

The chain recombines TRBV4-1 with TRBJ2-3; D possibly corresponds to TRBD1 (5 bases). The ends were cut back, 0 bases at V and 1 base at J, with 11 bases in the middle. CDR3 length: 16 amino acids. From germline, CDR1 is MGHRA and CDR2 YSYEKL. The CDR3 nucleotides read TGCGCCAGCAGCCAAGAGTGGCAGGGCGGCACAGATACGCAGTATTTT. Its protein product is CASSQEWQGGTDTQYF.